These 30 T cell receptor beta chains were sequenced from one sample in a study of blood T cell repertoires in COVID-19. Assay used: immunoSEQ multiplex PCR; TCRdb lists only in-frame clones, some missing. The sample shows some 100,000 clones, 92% of them seen only once. The specimen sequenced was peripheral blood. The receptors were sampled from a woman in her fifties or sixties with active COVID-19.

The gene calls are TRBV19 and TRBJ2-2; D perhaps matches TRBD1 (6 bases). Germline lookup yields CDR1 LNHDA and CDR2 SQIVND (reference sequence). V lost 2 bases, J lost 6 bases, and 13 bases lay in between. This CDR3 is built from 15 residues. This CDR3 is CASSIQTGNAGELFF. For the CDR3, the DNA is TGTGCCAGTAGTATACAAACAGGGAATGCCGGGGAGCTGTTTTTT.

The chain is built from TRBV10-3 and TRBJ2-7; no firm D call. The CDR3 runs 13 residues. The germline gives CDR1 ENHRY, CDR2 SYGVKD. V lost 10 bases, J lost 3 bases, and 16 bases lay in between. CDR3 loop: CATSTQAIYEQYF. CDR3 in DNA: TGTGCCACCTCTACCCAGGCCATCTACGAGCAGTACTTC.

This sequence joins TRBV10-3 and TRBJ2-5; D is perhaps TRBD1 (5 bases). The germline V and J ends were trimmed by 6 bases and 1 base, with 9 bases remaining between them. The CDR3 has 13 residues. Germline V gene sequence: CDR1 ENHRY, CDR2 SYGVKD. CDR3 protein: CAIRNRPQETQYF. For the CDR3, the DNA is TGTGCCATCAGAAACAGGCCCCAAGAGACCCAGTACTTC.

As to this clone: The sample carries other DNA sequences with the same CDR3. The rearrangement joins TRBV5-1 to TRBJ2-7, with 10 bases that match TRBD1. Germline V gene lookup returns CDR1 SGHRS and CDR2 YFSETQ. J gave up 6 bases and V 4 bases, and 4 bases lay outside the gene matches. The CDR3 loop spans 13 amino acids. The CDR3 here is CASSPGQGGEQYF. The DNA of the CDR3 is TGCGCCAGCAGCCCTGGACAGGGGGGCGAGCAGTACTTC.

V gene TRBV2 combines with J gene TRBJ2-3, with 10 bases aligning to TRBD1. CDR3 length: 13 residues. Trimming removed 8 bases from V and 6 bases from J; junction bases left unmatched: 5. Germline V gene data show CDR1 as SNHLY and CDR2 as FYNNEI. CDR3 DNA sequence: TGTGCCAGCGGGGGACAGGGGAAGGATACGCAGTATTTT. It codes for CASGGQGKDTQYF.

The chain uses TRBV2 and TRBJ2-4, with 7 nucleotides matching TRBD2. This CDR3 has 16 amino acids. Germline trimming cut 7 bases from V and 1 base from J; bases unmatched to any gene: 10. Germline CDR1 is SNHLY and CDR2 is FYNNEI. The CDR3 spells CASTSGREGAKNIQYF. CDR3 bases: TGTGCCAGCACCTCCGGTAGGGAGGGGGCCAAAAACATTCAGTACTTC.

The chain employs TRBV11-3 and TRBJ1-1, with D uncertain. This CDR3 is 14 amino acids long. V was cut by 5 bases and J by 0 bases, with 10 bases left in between. Germline lookup yields CDR1 SGHNT and CDR2 YENEEA. DNA for the CDR3: TGTGCCAGCAGCCGAAGAGGGTTGAACACTGAAGCTTTCTTT. Translation: CASSRRGLNTEAFF. The full variable domain, with the rest looked up from reference TRBV11-3 and TRBJ1-1, is EAGVVQSPRYKIIEKKQPVAFWCNPISGHNTLYWYLQNLGQGPELLIRYENEEAVDDSQLPKDRFSAERLKGVDSTLKIQPAELGDSAVYLCASSRRGLNTEAFFGQGTRLTVV.

The chain employs TRBV6-1 and TRBJ1-3; unclear D gene. Germline assignment: CDR1 MNHNS and CDR2 SASEGT. Between the trimmed V and J ends, which lost 2 bases and 5 bases, there was a span of 10 bases. CDR3 length equals 14 residues. The CDR3 here is CASSEYGSRNTIYF. As DNA, the CDR3 is TGTGCCAGCAGTGAATACGGGTCCAGAAACACCATATATTTT.

The chain carries TRBV2 and TRBJ1-2, with D possibly being TRBD1 (5 bases). The length of the CDR3 is 13 residues. In germline, CDR1 is SNHLY, CDR2 FYNNEI. V dropped 6 bases and J dropped 1 base, with 9 bases sitting between them. DNA of the CDR3: TGTGCCAGCAGGGAGACAGTTAACTATGGCTACACCTTC. This codes for CASRETVNYGYTF.

The chain links TRBV18 to TRBJ2-7; no definite D call. Trimming took off 4 bases at V and 2 bases at J, with 12 bases between the two ends. The CDR3 runs 14 residues. Germline V gene data show CDR1 as KGHSH and CDR2 as LQKENI. The CDR3, as DNA: TGTGCCAGCTCACGAAGTCCGGTCGCCTACGAGCAGTACTTC. The encoded protein is CASSRSPVAYEQYF.

The V call is TRBV5-1, the J call TRBJ1-1; TRBD1 agrees at 8 bases. CDR3 length equals 17 residues. Trimming removed 3 bases from V and 1 base from J; junction bases left unmatched: 11. Germline CDR1 is SGHRS and CDR2 is YFSETQ. CDR3 residues: CASSSAPGGSWNTEAFF. CDR3 DNA sequence: TGCGCCAGCAGCTCGGCTCCAGGGGGCAGTTGGAACACTGAAGCTTTCTTT.

The gene calls are TRBV25-1 and TRBJ1-2, with D tentatively TRBD1 (6 bases). Trimming took 3 bases from V and 6 from J, leaving 26 bases between them. Germline assignment: CDR1 MGHDK and CDR2 SYGVNS. The CDR3 has 18 amino acids. The CDR3 loop reads CASSDMPGATRFSNGYTF. The CDR3 region has the DNA TGTGCCAGCAGTGATATGCCAGGGGCTACCCGCTTTTCGAATGGCTACACCTTC.

The chain combines TRBV3-1 (or the pseudogene TRBV3-2) with TRBJ2-7; 8 bases are a match to TRBD1. CDR3 size: 14 residues. The V segment lost 4 bases and the J segment 2 bases; nucleotides outside the gene matches: 4. Per germline, CDR1 LGHDT and CDR2 YNNKEL (reference sequence). CDR3 in amino acids: CASSLGTGTYEQYF. The CDR3 DNA sequence: TGTGCCAGCAGCCTCGGGACAGGTACCTACGAGCAGTACTTC.

The rearrangement uses TRBV30 and TRBJ2-2, with TRBD2 matching 9 bases. The CDR3 has 14 residues. Losses at the gene ends were 3 bases for V and 5 bases for J; bases not matched to a gene: 4. Germline V gene sequence: CDR1 GTSNPN, CDR2 SVGIG (reference sequence). The CDR3 loop reads CAWSRGLATGELFF. CDR3 bases: TGTGCCTGGAGCCGGGGACTAGCAACCGGGGAGCTGTTTTTT.

This chain connects TRBV9 to TRBJ1-5, with 8 bases fitting TRBD1. The CDR3 has 14 amino acids. The V segment lost 0 bases and the J segment 7 bases; nucleotides outside the gene matches: 3. The germline V gene has CDR1 SGDLS and CDR2 YYNGEE. The DNA for the CDR3 is TGTGCCAGCAGCGTAGGGACAGGGAGCCAGCCCCAGCATTTT. Protein: CASSVGTGSQPQHF.

V is TRBV6-5 and J is TRBJ2-7; D is undetermined. V lost 0 bases and J 3 bases, leaving 12 bases between the germline ends. This CDR3 comprises 15 residues. Per the germline V gene, CDR1 is MNHEY and CDR2 is SVGAGI. This CDR3 reads CASSYSSAGGYEQYF. CDR3 nucleotides: TGTGCCAGCAGTTACTCGAGCGCCGGTGGCTACGAGCAGTACTTC.

The V gene is TRBV24-1, the J gene TRBJ2-3, with D uncertain. There are 14 residues in the CDR3. Germline assignment: CDR1 KGHDR and CDR2 SFDVKD. The V end lost 4 bases, the J end lost 0 bases, and 7 bases lay between the germline ends. DNA for the CDR3: TGTGCCACCAGTGAAGCTACTAGCACAGATACGCAGTATTTT. As protein: CATSEATSTDTQYF.

The CDR3 reads CASSLGTGGPIGNQPQHF. The CDR3 DNA follows: TGTGCCAGCTCACTAGGGACAGGGGGCCCTATTGGCAATCAGCCCCAGCATTTT. This chain links TRBV18 with TRBJ1-5, with TRBD1 identical over 12 bases. J gave up 2 bases and V 4 bases, and 9 bases lay outside the gene matches. From germline, CDR1 is KGHSH and CDR2 LQKENI. CDR3 length: 18 residues. The full variable domain, with the rest looked up from reference TRBV18 and TRBJ1-5, is NAGVMQNPRHLVRRRGQEARLRCSPMKGHSHVYWYRQLPEEGLKFMVYLQKENIIDESGMPKERFSAEFPKEGPSILRIQQVVRGDSAAYFCASSLGTGGPIGNQPQHFGDGTRLSIL.

The chain is built from TRBV5-1 and TRBJ2-1; 11 nucleotides line up with TRBD2. The junction had 4 bases not matched to a gene; V was cut back by 4 bases and J by 4 bases. The germline gives CDR1 SGHRS, CDR2 YFSETQ. This CDR3 is built from 15 residues. The CDR3 region has the DNA TGCGCCAGCAGCGGTAGCGGGAGGGAGTACAATGAGCAGTTCTTC. Translating it yields CASSGSGREYNEQFF.

The chain recombines TRBV18 with TRBJ1-2, with D unresolved. CDR1 is KGHSH and CDR2 is LQKENI in the germline V gene. This CDR3 has 13 residues. V was trimmed by 5 bases and J by 3 bases, leaving 10 bases between them. DNA of the CDR3: TGTGCCAGCTCATCTCAGGAGGACTATGGCTACACCTTC. It translates to CASSSQEDYGYTF.

The rearrangement joins TRBV3-1 (or the pseudogene TRBV3-2) to TRBJ1-3; D unresolved. V was cut by 1 base and J by 0 bases, with 7 bases left in between. CDR3 length equals 15 residues. Per germline, CDR1 LGHDT and CDR2 YNNKEL (reference sequence). This CDR3 is CASSQGFSSGNTIYF. CDR3 in DNA: TGTGCCAGCAGCCAAGGTTTTAGCTCTGGAAACACCATATATTTT.

The DNA of the CDR3 is TGCGCCAGCAGCCAAACCGGGACAGTAGGCACCGGGGAGCTGTTTTTT. Protein product: CASSQTGTVGTGELFF. The chain joins TRBV4-3 to TRBJ2-2, with 7 bases lining up with TRBD1. Germline trimming cut 2 bases from V and 4 bases from J; bases unmatched to any gene: 7. The germline V gene has CDR1 LGHNA and CDR2 YSLEER. CDR3 length: 16 residues.

This chain joins TRBV7-3 and TRBJ2-1; TRBD2 matches at 9 bases. CDR1 is SGHTA and CDR2 is FQGTGA in the germline V gene. V was pared by 0 bases and J by 5 bases, with 5 bases of the junction left unmatched. The CDR3 loop spans 16 amino acids. In DNA form, the CDR3 reads TGTGCCAGCAGCTTAACGGCGGGACTAGCTGACAATGAGCAGTTCTTC. It codes for CASSLTAGLADNEQFF.

The V gene is TRBV28, the J gene TRBJ2-3, with 9 bases aligning to TRBD2. V trimming: 6 bases; J trimming: 0 bases; junction bases outside the gene matches: 7. The CDR3 consists of 16 residues. The V gene's germline CDR1 is MDHEN and CDR2 SYDVKM. The CDR3 reads CASSASLAGSTDTQYF. The CDR3, as DNA: TGTGCCAGCAGCGCCTCACTAGCGGGTAGCACAGATACGCAGTATTTT. Variable domain in full (rest from reference TRBV28 and TRBJ2-3): DVKVTQSSRYLVKRTGEKVFLECVQDMDHENMFWYRQDPGLGLRLIYFSYDVKMKEKGDIPEGYSVSREKKERFSLILESASTNQTSMYLCASSASLAGSTDTQYFGPGTRLTVL.

V gene TRBV23-1 combines with J gene TRBJ1-1; no clear D. TRBV23-1 counts as an open reading frame of uncertain function. CDR3 length: 12 residues. V was cut by 8 bases and J by 1 base, with 8 bases left in between. CDR3 sequence reads: CASGRRNTEAFF. The CDR3 region has the DNA TGCGCCAGCGGTCGGAGGAACACTGAAGCTTTCTTT.

The V gene is TRBV24-1, the J gene TRBJ2-2; 7 nucleotides align to TRBD2. CDR3 size: 17 residues. Trimming at V came to 3 bases and at J to 0 bases, leaving 6 bases not matched to a gene. CDR1 KGHDR and CDR2 SFDVKD come from the germline V gene. CDR3 in amino acids: CATSDPGLETNTGELFF. CDR3 DNA: TGTGCCACCAGTGATCCCGGACTAGAGACGAACACCGGGGAGCTGTTTTTT.

On this clone itself: This sample includes further DNA sequences coding for the same CDR3. The rearrangement joins TRBV28 to TRBJ1-1; 7 bases are shared with TRBD1. Germline V gene data show CDR1 as MDHEN and CDR2 as SYDVKM. The J segment lost 0 bases and the V segment lost 3 bases, leaving 7 bases of the junction unmatched. The CDR3 consists of 16 residues. This chain's CDR3 is CASSFGDSLMNTEAFF. CDR3 bases: TGTGCCAGCAGTTTCGGGGACAGTCTTATGAACACTGAAGCTTTCTTT.

V is TRBV11-3 and J is TRBJ2-2; D is uncertain. The germline CDR1 and CDR2 sequences are SGHNT and YENEEA. This CDR3 comprises 13 residues. Trimming shortened V by 5 bases and J by 6 bases, and 10 bases separated the two germline ends. The CDR3 DNA reads as TGTGCCAGCAGCCCTACAGCTCCCGGGGAGCTGTTTTTT. Residues: CASSPTAPGELFF.

This clone was picked up one time. The V and J genes are TRBV28 and TRBJ2-7; a weak D match, TRBD2 (5 bases). The CDR3 consists of 15 residues. From germline, CDR1 is MDHEN and CDR2 SYDVKM. The ends were cut back, 4 bases at V and 3 bases at J, with 16 bases in the middle. The CDR3 DNA is TGTGCCAGCAGTTCATCCGGGATCCTCAGCTACGAGCAGTACTTC. Translation: CASSSSGILSYEQYF. The whole variable domain, filled in from reference TRBV28 and TRBJ2-7, reads DVKVTQSSRYLVKRTGEKVFLECVQDMDHENMFWYRQDPGLGLRLIYFSYDVKMKEKGDIPEGYSVSREKKERFSLILESASTNQTSMYLCASSSSGILSYEQYFGPGTRLTVT.

The rearrangement joins TRBV28 to TRBJ1-1; D is unresolved. Germline loops: CDR1 MDHEN, CDR2 SYDVKM. The ends were cut back, 2 bases at V and 6 bases at J, with 16 bases in the middle. This CDR3 is built from 15 residues. The CDR3 loop is CASSLRLVGVAEAFF. In DNA, the CDR3 is TGTGCCAGCAGTTTACGTCTGGTAGGAGTCGCTGAAGCTTTCTTT.